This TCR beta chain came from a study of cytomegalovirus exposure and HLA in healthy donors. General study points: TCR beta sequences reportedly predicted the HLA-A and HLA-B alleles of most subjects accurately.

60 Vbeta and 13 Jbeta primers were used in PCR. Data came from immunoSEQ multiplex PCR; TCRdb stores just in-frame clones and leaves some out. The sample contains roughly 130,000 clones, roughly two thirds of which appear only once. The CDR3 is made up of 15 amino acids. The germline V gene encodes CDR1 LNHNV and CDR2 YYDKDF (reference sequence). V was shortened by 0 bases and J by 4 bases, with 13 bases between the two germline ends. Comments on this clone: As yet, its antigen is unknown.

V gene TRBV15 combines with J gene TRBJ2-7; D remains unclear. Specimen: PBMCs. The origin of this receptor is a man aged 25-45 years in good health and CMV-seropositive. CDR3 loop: CATSRELARSYEQYF. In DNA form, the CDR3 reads TGTGCCACCAGCAGAGAACTGGCCAGGTCATACGAGCAGTACTTC.